What follows is one T cell receptor beta chain and its context. With a J-beta primer mix and a sample-barcoded 5' primer, a second PCR ran 7 to 11 cycles. MiXCR, applied by TCRdb to the 5' RACE reads, yields one record per CDR3 protein. The sample lists some 800,000 distinct CDR3 sequences; 20% to 30% were seen once. This CDR3 comprises 13 residues. Per the germline V gene, CDR1 is MGHRA and CDR2 is YSYEKL. V was cut by 1 base and J by 6 bases, with 9 bases left in between. This specimen comes from a study of blood T cells in healthy people across ages. These sequences were also reported in another study, on T cells of mothers and their children.

This TCR was recovered from a boy under 18 in good health. This sequence joins TRBV4-1 and TRBJ1-2; D not certain. Sequencing was carried out using blood. In DNA form, the CDR3 reads TGCGCCAGCAGCCAAGCCCCCGGGGATGGCTACACCTTC. This gives the protein CASSQAPGDGYTF.